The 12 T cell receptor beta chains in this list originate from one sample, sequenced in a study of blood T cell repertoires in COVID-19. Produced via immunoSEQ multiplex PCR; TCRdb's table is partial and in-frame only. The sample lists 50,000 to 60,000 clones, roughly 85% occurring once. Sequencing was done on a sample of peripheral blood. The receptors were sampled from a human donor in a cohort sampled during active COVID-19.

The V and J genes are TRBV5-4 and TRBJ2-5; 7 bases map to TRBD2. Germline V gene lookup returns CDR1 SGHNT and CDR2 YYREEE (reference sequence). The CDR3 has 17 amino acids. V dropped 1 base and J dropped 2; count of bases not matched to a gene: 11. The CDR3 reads CASSLRLAVDLQETQYF. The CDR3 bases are TGTGCCAGCAGCTTGAGGCTAGCGGTAGACCTACAAGAGACCCAGTACTTC.

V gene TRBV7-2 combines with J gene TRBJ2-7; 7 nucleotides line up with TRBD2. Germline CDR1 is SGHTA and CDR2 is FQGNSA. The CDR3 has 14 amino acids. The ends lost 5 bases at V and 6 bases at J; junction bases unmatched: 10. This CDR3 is CASSNWDRGSEQYF. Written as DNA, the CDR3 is TGTGCCAGCAGCAATTGGGACCGCGGGAGCGAGCAGTACTTC.

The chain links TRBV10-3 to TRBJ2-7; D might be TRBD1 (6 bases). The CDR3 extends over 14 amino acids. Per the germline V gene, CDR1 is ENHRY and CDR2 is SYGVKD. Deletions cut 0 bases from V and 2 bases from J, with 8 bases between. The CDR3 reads CAISESRTAYEQYF. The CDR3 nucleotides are TGTGCCATCAGTGAGTCGCGGACAGCCTACGAGCAGTACTTC.

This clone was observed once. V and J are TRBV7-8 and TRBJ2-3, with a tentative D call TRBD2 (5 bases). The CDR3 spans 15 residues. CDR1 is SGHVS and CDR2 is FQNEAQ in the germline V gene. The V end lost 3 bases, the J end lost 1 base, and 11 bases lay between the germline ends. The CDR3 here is CASSFQSGGTDTQYF. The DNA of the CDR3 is TGTGCCAGCAGCTTCCAAAGCGGTGGCACAGATACGCAGTATTTT.

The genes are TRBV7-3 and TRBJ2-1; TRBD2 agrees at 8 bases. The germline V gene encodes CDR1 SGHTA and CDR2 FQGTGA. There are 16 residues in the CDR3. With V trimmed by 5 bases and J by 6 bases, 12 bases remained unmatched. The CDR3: CASSPKSGRTGNEQFF. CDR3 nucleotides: TGTGCCAGCAGCCCCAAAAGCGGGAGAACCGGCAATGAGCAGTTCTTC.

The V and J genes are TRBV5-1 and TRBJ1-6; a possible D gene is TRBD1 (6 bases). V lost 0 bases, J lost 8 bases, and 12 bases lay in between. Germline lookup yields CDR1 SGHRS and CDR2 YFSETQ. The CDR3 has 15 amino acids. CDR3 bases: TGCGCCAGCAGCTTGGGGGGGCAGGGGTATTCACCCCTCCACTTT. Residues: CASSLGGQGYSPLHF.

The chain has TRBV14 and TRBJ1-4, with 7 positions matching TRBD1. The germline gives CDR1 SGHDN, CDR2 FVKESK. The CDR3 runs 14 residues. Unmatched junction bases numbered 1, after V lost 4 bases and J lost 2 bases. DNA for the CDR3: TGTGCCAGCAGCCGGACAGGCACTAATGAAAAACTGTTTTTT. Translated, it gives CASSRTGTNEKLFF.

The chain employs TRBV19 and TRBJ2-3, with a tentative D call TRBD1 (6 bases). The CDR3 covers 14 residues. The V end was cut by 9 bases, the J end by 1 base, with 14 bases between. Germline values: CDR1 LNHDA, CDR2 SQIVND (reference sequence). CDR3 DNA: TGTGCCAGCCAATTAGGGGGTGGCACAGATACGCAGTATTTT. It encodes CASQLGGGTDTQYF. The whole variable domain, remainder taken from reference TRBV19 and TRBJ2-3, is DGGITQSPKYLFRKEGQNVTLSCEQNLNHDAMYWYRQDPGQGLRLIYYSQIVNDFQKGDIAEGYSVSREKKESFPLTVTSAQKNPTAFYLCASQLGGGTDTQYFGPGTRLTVL.

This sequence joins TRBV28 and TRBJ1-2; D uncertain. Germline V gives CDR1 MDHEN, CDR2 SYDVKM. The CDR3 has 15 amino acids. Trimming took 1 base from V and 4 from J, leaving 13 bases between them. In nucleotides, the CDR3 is TGTGCCAGCAGTTTATTGTCGAGGGTGAGCTATGGCTACACCTTC. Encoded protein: CASSLLSRVSYGYTF.

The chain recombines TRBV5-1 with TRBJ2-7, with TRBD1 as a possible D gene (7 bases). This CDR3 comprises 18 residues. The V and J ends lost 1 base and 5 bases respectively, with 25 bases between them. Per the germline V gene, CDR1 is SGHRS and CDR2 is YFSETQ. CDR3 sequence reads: CASSLSPTGLATLNEQYF. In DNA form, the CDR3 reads TGCGCCAGCAGCTTGTCCCCGACAGGGCTAGCGACCCTGAACGAGCAGTACTTC.

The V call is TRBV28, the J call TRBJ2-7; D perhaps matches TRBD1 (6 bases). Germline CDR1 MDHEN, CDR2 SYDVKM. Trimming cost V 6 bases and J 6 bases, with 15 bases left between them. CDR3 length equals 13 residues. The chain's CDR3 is CASRPQGISEQYF. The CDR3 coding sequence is TGTGCCAGCAGGCCTCAGGGGATCTCCGAGCAGTACTTC.

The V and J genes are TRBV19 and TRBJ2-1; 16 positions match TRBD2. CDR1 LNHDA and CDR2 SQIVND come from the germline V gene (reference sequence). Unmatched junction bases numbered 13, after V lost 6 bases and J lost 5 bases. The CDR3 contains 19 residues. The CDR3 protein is CASRTTGTSGRARDNEQFF. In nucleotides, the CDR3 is TGTGCCAGTAGAACTACCGGGACTAGCGGGAGGGCCAGAGACAATGAGCAGTTCTTC.